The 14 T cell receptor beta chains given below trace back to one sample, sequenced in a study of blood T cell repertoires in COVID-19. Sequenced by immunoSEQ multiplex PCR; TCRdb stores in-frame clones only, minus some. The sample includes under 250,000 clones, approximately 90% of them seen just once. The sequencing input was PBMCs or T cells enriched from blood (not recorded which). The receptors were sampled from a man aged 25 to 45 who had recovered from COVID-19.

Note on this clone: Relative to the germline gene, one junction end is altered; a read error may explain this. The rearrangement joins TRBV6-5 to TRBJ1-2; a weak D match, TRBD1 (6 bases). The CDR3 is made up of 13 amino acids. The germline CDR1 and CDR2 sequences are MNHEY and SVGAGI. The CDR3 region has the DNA TGTGCCAGCAGTTCCACAGGGACCTATGGTTACACCTTC. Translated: CASSSTGTYGYTF.

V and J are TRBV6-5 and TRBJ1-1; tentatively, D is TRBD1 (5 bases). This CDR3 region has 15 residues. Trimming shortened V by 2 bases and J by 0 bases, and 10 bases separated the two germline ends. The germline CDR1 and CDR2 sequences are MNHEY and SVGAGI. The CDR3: CASSYRGIMNTEAFF. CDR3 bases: TGTGCCAGCAGTTACAGGGGTATTATGAACACTGAAGCTTTCTTT.

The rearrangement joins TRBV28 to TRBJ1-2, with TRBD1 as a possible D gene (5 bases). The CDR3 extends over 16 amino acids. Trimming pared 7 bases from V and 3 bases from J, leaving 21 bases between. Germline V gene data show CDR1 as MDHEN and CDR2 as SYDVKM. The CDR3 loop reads CASNPGGSLRDYGYTF. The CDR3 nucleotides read TGTGCCAGCAATCCGGGGGGTTCCCTCAGGGACTATGGCTACACCTTC.

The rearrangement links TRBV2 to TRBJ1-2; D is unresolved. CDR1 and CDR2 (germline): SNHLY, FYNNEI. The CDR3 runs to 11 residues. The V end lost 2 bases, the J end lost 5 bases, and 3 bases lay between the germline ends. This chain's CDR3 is CASSERYGYTF. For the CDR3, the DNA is TGTGCCAGCAGTGAACGTTATGGCTACACCTTC.

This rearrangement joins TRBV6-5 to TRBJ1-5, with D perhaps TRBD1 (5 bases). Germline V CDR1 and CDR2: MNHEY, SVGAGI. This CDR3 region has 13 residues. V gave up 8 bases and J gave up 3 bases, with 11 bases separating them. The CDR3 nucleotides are TGTGCCAGCGTTACAGGAAACAATCAGCCCCAGCATTTT. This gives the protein CASVTGNNQPQHF.

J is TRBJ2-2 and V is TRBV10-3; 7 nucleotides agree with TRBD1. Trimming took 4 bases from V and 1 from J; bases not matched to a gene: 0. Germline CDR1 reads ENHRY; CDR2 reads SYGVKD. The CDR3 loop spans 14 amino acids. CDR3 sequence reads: CAISAGGNTGELFF. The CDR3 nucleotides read TGTGCCATCAGTGCAGGGGGGAACACCGGGGAGCTGTTTTTT.

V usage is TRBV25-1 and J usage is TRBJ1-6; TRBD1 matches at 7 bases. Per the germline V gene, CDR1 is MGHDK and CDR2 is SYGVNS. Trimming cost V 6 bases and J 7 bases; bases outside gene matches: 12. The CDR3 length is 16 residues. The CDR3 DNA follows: TGTGCCAGCAGGGGGGTGAGGGGGCGGAAGAATTCACCCCTCCACTTT. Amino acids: CASRGVRGRKNSPLHF. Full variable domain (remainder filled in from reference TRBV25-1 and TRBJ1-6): EADIYQTPRYLVIGTGKKITLECSQTMGHDKMYWYQQDPGMELHLIHYSYGVNSTEKGDLSSESTVSRIRTEHFPLTLESARPSHTSQYLCASRGVRGRKNSPLHFGNGTRLTVT.

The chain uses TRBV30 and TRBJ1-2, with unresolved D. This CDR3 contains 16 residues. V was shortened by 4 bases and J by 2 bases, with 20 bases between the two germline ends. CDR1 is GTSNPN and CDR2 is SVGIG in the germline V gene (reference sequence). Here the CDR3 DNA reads TGTGCCTGGACCAACACGGGCGGAACGGGAAACTATGGCTACACCTTC. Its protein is CAWTNTGGTGNYGYTF.

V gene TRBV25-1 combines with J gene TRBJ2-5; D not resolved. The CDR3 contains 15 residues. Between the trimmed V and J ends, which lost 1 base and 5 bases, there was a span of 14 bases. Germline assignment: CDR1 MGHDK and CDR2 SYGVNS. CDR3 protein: CASSEWYGLYETQYF. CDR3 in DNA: TGTGCCAGCAGTGAATGGTACGGTCTCTACGAGACCCAGTACTTC.

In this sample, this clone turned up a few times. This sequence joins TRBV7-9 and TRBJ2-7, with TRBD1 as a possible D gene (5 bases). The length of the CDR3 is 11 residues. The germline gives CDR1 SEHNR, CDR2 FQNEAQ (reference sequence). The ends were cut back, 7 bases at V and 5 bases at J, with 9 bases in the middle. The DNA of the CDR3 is TGTGCCAGCATCCAGGGAAACGAGCAGTACTTC. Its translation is CASIQGNEQYF.

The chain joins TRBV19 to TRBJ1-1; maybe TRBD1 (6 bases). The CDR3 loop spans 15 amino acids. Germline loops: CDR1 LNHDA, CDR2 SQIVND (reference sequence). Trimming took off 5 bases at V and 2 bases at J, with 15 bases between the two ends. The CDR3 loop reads CASSSPAGVNTEAFF. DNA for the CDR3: TGTGCCAGTAGTTCCCCGGCAGGGGTTAACACTGAAGCTTTCTTT.

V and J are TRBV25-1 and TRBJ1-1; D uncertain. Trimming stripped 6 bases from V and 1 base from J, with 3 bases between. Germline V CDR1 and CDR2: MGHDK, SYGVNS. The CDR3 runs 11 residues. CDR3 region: CASSQNTEAFF. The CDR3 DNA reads TGTGCCAGCAGCCAGAACACTGAAGCTTTCTTT.

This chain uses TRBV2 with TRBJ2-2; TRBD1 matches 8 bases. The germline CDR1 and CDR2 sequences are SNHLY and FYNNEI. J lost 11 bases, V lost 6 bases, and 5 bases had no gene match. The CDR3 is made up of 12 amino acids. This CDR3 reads CASSPTGAELFF. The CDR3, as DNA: TGTGCCAGCAGCCCGACAGGGGCTGAGCTGTTTTTT.

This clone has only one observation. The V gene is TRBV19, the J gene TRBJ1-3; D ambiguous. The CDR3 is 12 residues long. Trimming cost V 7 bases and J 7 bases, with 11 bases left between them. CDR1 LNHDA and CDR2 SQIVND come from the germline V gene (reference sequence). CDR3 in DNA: TGTGCCAGTACCCCGGGGTACAACACCATATATTTT. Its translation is CASTPGYNTIYF.